This entry lists 6 T cell receptor beta chains sequenced from one sample in a study of cytomegalovirus exposure and HLA in healthy donors. In the PCR, 60 Vbeta and 13 Jbeta primers were used. Produced via immunoSEQ multiplex PCR; TCRdb's table is partial and in-frame only. In the table there are roughly 90,000 clones, roughly 80% of which are singletons. Sample: PBMCs. The receptors stem from a man aged 18 to 35 in good health and CMV-seronegative.

The chain employs TRBV5-1 and TRBJ2-3; TRBD2 might be the D (5 bases). With 4 bases removed from V and 1 base from J, the gap between germline ends came to 16 bases. CDR3 size: 16 residues. The germline CDR1 and CDR2 sequences are SGHRS and YFSETQ. The CDR3 DNA sequence: TGCGCCAGCAGCCCCCGGGATTCGCCGGGCACAGATACGCAGTATTTT. This translates into CASSPRDSPGTDTQYF.

V and J are TRBV7-8 and TRBJ2-7, with 7 bases that match TRBD1. Trimming at V came to 6 bases and at J to 0 bases, leaving 8 bases not matched to a gene. The V gene's germline CDR1 is SGHVS and CDR2 FQNEAQ. There are 15 residues in the CDR3. The CDR3 DNA reads TGTGCCAGCAGACGGAACCGGGACAGCTCCTACGAGCAGTACTTC. Amino acid sequence: CASRRNRDSSYEQYF.

The chain is built from TRBV18 and TRBJ2-7; D might be TRBD1 (6 bases). V was pared by 5 bases and J by 6 bases, with 11 bases between. The CDR3 runs 12 residues. The germline gives CDR1 KGHSH, CDR2 LQKENI. The CDR3 nucleotides are TGTGCCAGCTCATCCGGGACACCCGAGCAGTACTTC. Translation gives CASSSGTPEQYF.

The DNA for the CDR3 is TGTGCCAGCAGCCACAGCGGGTGGCGAGTTGAGCAGTTCTTC. It translates to CASSHSGWRVEQFF. The chain recombines TRBV7-6 with TRBJ2-1, with D tentatively TRBD2 (6 bases). V lost 5 bases, J lost 9 bases, and 17 bases lay in between. This CDR3 is 14 amino acids long. Germline V lookup: CDR1 SGHVS, CDR2 FNYEAQ.

The gene calls are TRBV11-3 and TRBJ2-2, with 7 bases aligning to TRBD2. The CDR3 totals 13 residues. Germline CDR1 reads SGHNT; CDR2 reads YENEEA. The trim removed 5 bases at V and 11 bases at J, leaving 8 bases unmatched. The CDR3 DNA sequence: TGTGCCAGCAGCCCGACTAGCAGGAGAGAGCTGTTTTTT. The encoded protein is CASSPTSRRELFF.

The chain links TRBV30 to TRBJ1-2; 7 bases agree with TRBD1. Germline V lookup: CDR1 GTSNPN, CDR2 SVGIG (reference sequence). Trimming removed 8 bases from V and 13 bases from J; junction bases left unmatched: 10. The length of the CDR3 is 10 residues. CDR3 sequence reads: CAQRDSQLTF. CDR3 coding DNA: TGTGCCCAAAGGGACAGTCAGCTCACCTTC.